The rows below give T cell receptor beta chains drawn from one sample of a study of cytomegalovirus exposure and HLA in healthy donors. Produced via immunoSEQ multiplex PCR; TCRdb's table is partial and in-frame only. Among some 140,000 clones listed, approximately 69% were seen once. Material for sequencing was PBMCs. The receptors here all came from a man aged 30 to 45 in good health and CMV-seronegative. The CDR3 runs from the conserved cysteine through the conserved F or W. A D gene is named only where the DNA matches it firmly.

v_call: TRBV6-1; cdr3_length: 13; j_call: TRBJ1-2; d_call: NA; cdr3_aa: CASLADPLHGYTF; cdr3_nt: TGTGCCAGCCTCGCGGATCCTCTTCATGGCTACACCTTC
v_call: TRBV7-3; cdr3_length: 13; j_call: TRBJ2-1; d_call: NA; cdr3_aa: CASSWAPYNEQFF; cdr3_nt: TGTGCCAGCAGCTGGGCACCCTACAATGAGCAGTTCTTC
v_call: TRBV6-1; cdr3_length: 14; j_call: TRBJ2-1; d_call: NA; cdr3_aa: CASSLLKAGNEQFF; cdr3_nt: TGTGCCAGCAGCCTGCTGAAGGCCGGGAATGAGCAGTTCTTC
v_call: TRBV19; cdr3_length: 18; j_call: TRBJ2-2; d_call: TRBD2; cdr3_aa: CASTRLAGGTSSPGELFF; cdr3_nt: TGTGCCAGTACGAGACTAGCGGGGGGCACTTCCTCCCCCGGGGAGCTGTTTTTT
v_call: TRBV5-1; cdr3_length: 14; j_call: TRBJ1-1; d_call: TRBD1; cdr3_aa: CASSLEGQGAVAFF; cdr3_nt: TGCGCCAGCAGCTTGGAGGGACAGGGAGCGGTAGCTTTCTTT
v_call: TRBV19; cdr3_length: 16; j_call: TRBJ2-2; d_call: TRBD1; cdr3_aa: CASSTHSRDRPGELFF; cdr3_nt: TGTGCCAGTAGTACCCACTCCCGGGACAGGCCCGGGGAGCTGTTTTTT
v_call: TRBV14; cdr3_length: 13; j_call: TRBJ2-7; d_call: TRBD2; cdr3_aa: CASFSGASYEQYF; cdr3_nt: TGTGCCAGCTTCAGCGGGGCCTCCTACGAGCAGTACTTC
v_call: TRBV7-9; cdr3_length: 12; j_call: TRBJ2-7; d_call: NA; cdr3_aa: CSSSPRENEQYF; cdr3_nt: TGTTCCAGCAGCCCCCGGGAAAACGAGCAGTACTTC
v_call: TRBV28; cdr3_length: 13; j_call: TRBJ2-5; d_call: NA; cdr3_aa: CASSLQGPRGQYF; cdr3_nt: TGTGCCAGCAGTTTACAGGGGCCTCGGGGCCAGTACTTC
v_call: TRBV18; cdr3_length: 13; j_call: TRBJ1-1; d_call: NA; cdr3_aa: CASSPQLNTEAFF; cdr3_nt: TGTGCCAGCTCACCCCAGTTAAACACTGAAGCTTTCTTT
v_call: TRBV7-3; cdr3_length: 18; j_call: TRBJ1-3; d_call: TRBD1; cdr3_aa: CASSLRSQGGRSGNTIYF; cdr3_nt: TGTGCCAGCAGCTTAAGATCTCAGGGGGGCAGGAGTGGAAACACCATATATTTT
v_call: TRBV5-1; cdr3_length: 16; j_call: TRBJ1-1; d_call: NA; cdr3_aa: CASSPGHQIPNTEAFF; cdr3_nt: TGCGCCAGCAGCCCGGGACACCAAATACCGAACACTGAAGCTTTCTTT